What follows are 10 T cell receptor beta chains derived from one specimen sequenced in a study of CD8 T cells in ankylosing spondylitis listed by TCRdb under 2017. Preparation of the library involved 5' RACE. The run used an Illumina HiSeq 2500. TCRdb redid the processing of the public reads, applying fastp at Q25 and MiXCR, and retained in-frame beta chains. CDR3 protein sequences are deduplicated, and each keeps its most common genes and DNA. Present in this sample are hundreds of thousands of distinct CDR3 sequences, around 20% of which were seen just once. The top ten hold roughly 8% of the sample. Sequences were obtained from blood, either unsorted or a sorted T cell fraction (not recorded which). The source is a male donor with ankylosing spondylitis or in good health (not recorded which).

The gene calls are TRBV15 and TRBJ2-4; D perhaps matches TRBD2 (5 bases). V dropped 3 bases and J dropped 3 bases, with 15 bases sitting between them. The CDR3 length is 16 residues. CDR1 and CDR2 from the germline V gene are LNHNV and YYDKDF (reference sequence). CDR3 loop: CATSRTGPEGKNIQYF. For the CDR3, the DNA is TGTGCCACCAGCAGGACCGGGCCAGAGGGCAAAAACATTCAGTACTTC. Variable domain in full (rest from reference TRBV15 and TRBJ2-4): DAMVIQNPRYQVTQFGKPVTLSCSQTLNHNVMYWYQQKSSQAPKLLFHYYDKDFNNEADTPDNFQSRRPNTSFCFLDIRSPGLGDTAMYLCATSRTGPEGKNIQYFGAGTRLSVL.

This clonotype was counted a few times. The chain recombines TRBV9 with TRBJ2-1; 11 bases map to TRBD1. Per germline, CDR1 SGDLS and CDR2 YYNGEE. Trimming cost V 0 bases and J 8 bases; bases outside gene matches: 4. This CDR3 spans 15 amino acids. The CDR3 protein is CASSVGDRGIDEQFF. As DNA, the CDR3 is TGTGCCAGCAGCGTAGGGGACAGGGGGATTGATGAGCAGTTCTTC.

This clonotype was observed at least ten times. The chain joins TRBV20-1 to TRBJ1-4; D remains ambiguous. The CDR3 sequence is 15 residues long. Germline CDR1 is DFQATT and CDR2 is SNEGSKA (reference sequence). Trimming stripped 3 bases from V and 0 bases from J, with 11 bases between. In DNA form, the CDR3 reads TGCAGTGCTAGCGCCGGGTTCGCAACTAATGAAAAACTGTTTTTT. The encoded protein is CSASAGFATNEKLFF.

The rearrangement uses TRBV29-1 and TRBJ2-3; a weak D match, TRBD1 (6 bases). CDR3 size: 12 residues. Trimming stripped 7 bases from V and 1 base from J, with 9 bases between. Germline V gene sequence: CDR1 SQVTM, CDR2 ANQGSEA. DNA of the CDR3: TGCAGCGCTTACAGGGGCACAGATACGCAGTATTTT. Translated, it gives CSAYRGTDTQYF.

The chain links TRBV12-3 or TRBV12-4 to TRBJ1-5; no clear D gene. The CDR3 is 13 residues long. V gave up 10 bases and J gave up 10 bases, with 20 bases separating them. CDR3: CAIRSVGINPQHF. In nucleotides, the CDR3 is TGTGCCATCAGATCGGTGGGGATCAATCCCCAGCATTTT.

The V gene is TRBV25-1, the J gene TRBJ2-1, with TRBD2 matching over 10 bases. V lost 8 bases and J lost 8; bases outside the gene matches: 9. This CDR3 has 14 amino acids. CDR1 MGHDK and CDR2 SYGVNS come from the germline V gene. As DNA, the CDR3 is TGTGCCAGCGGAGAGCGGGGGGGATTTGATGAGCAGTTCTTC. It encodes CASGERGGFDEQFF.

The J gene is TRBJ1-5, the V gene TRBV10-3, with a possible D match to TRBD1 (6 bases). From germline, CDR1 is ENHRY and CDR2 SYGVKD. This CDR3 comprises 14 residues. The V and J ends lost 10 bases and 1 base respectively, with 14 bases between them. The chain's CDR3 is CASRGWESNQPQHF. The CDR3 region has the DNA TGTGCCAGCAGGGGATGGGAAAGCAATCAGCCCCAGCATTTT.

This clonotype was picked up a small number of times. This chain links TRBV5-1 with TRBJ1-1, with 7 bases matching TRBD1. This CDR3 spans 15 amino acids. CDR1 SGHRS and CDR2 YFSETQ come from the germline V gene. V trimming: 0 bases; J trimming: 4 bases; junction bases outside the gene matches: 6. CDR3 protein: CASSLEEGAGTEAFF. Here the CDR3 DNA reads TGCGCCAGCAGCTTGGAGGAGGGGGCAGGCACTGAAGCTTTCTTT.

The rearrangement links TRBV15 to TRBJ1-2; D remains unclear. From germline, CDR1 is LNHNV and CDR2 YYDKDF (reference sequence). The CDR3 spans 15 residues. V lost 0 bases, J lost 7 bases, and 15 bases lay in between. The CDR3 protein is CATSRDGGGLGGYTF. CDR3 DNA sequence: TGTGCCACCAGCAGAGATGGAGGAGGGTTAGGTGGCTACACCTTC.

The rearrangement uses TRBV12-3 or TRBV12-4 and TRBJ1-5; D remains unclear. This CDR3 comprises 15 residues. V was clipped by 5 bases and J by 2 bases, with 13 bases between them. CDR3 coding DNA: TGTGCCAGCAGTCGCGACATCTTTGGCAATCAGCCCCAGCATTTT. Its translation is CASSRDIFGNQPQHF.